This T cell receptor (beta chain) originates from a study of early T cells in non-severe SARS-CoV-2 infection. Background on the study: From unsorted whole blood, bulk RNA was sequenced, and the chains remained unpaired. Whole-study findings and limits: Using VDJdb, the matching emphasized anti-spike CD8 responses while missing private and CD4 specificities.

The CDR3 extends over 14 amino acids. Trimming took 4 bases from V and 1 from J, leaving 12 bases between them. Germline V gene lookup returns CDR1 SQVTM and CDR2 ANQGSEA. This clonotype occurred a few times. Its antigen is not known. Researchers attached unique molecular identifiers to individual cDNA molecules. TCRdb fed the 5' RACE reads into MiXCR, producing one record per CDR3 protein. The sample includes 70,000 to 95,000 distinct CDR3 sequences, over 12% seen only once; the top ten take about 0.58%. The source material was whole blood. The V gene is TRBV29-1, the J gene TRBJ2-3; perhaps TRBD2 as D (5 bases). The origin of this receptor is an adult who was a healthcare worker with PCR-confirmed SARS-CoV-2 infection or an uninfected control (not recorded which). The CDR3 region is CSVVVGVGTDTQYF. The CDR3 nucleotides read TGCAGCGTTGTAGTCGGGGTAGGCACAGATACGCAGTATTTT.